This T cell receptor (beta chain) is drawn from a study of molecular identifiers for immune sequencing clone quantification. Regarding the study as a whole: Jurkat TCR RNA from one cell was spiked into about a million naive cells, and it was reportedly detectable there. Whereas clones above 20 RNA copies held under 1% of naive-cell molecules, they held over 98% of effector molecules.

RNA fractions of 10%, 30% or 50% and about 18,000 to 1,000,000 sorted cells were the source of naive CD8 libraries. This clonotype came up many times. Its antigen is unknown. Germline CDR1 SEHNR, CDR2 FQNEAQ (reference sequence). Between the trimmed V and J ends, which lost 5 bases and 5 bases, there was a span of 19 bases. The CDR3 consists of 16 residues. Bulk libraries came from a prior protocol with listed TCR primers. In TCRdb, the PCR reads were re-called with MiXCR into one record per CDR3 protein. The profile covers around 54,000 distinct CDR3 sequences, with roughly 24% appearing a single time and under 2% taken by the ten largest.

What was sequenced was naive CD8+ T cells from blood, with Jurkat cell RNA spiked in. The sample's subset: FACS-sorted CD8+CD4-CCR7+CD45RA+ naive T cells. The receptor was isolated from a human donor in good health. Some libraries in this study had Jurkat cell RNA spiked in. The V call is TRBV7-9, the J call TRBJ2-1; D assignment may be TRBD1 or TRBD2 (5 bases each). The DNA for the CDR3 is TGTGCCAGCAGCCCCTCAGGGCGTCTCGGGGACAATGAGCAGTTCTTC. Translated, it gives CASSPSGRLGDNEQFF.